The subject of this entry is one TCR beta chain. As yet, its antigen is unknown. Using its own MiXCR run on the reads, TCRdb lists one record per CDR3 protein. The data show fewer than 350,000 distinct CDR3 sequences, roughly 28% seen once. V was pared by 0 bases and J by 8 bases, with 10 bases between. Germline V gives CDR1 MGHRA, CDR2 YSYEKL. The CDR3 consists of 14 residues. The sample comes from a study of T cell repertoires in cytomegalovirus infection. This TCR was recovered from a human donor in good health (CMV status not recorded). Some clones in this sample may be carry-over from other donors' samples. The rearrangement uses TRBV4-1 and TRBJ2-2, with no clear D. The sequences come from cultured PBMCs, collected from culture after CMV antigen stimulation. The chain's CDR3 is CASSQDWTQGELFF. The CDR3 DNA follows: TGCGCCAGCAGCCAAGACTGGACGCAAGGGGAGCTGTTTTTT.